This is a list of T cell receptor beta chains from one sample in a study of cytomegalovirus exposure and HLA in healthy donors. TCRdb's copy holds only in-frame clones and misses some; the assay was immunoSEQ multiplex PCR. The sample yields about 140,000 clones, 76% seen once. Material: PBMCs. The receptors were gathered from a middle-aged man in good health and CMV-seronegative. CDR3s leave out the opening cysteine and the closing phenylalanine or tryptophan. The size of a clone is reported for some rows only, either as once, few or many, or as a class for expanded clones.

11	TRBJ1-1	few	TRBV11-1	ASSPYQSEEAF
14	TRBJ2-5	.	TRBV7-8	ASSLDLSYLVGTQY
13	TRBJ2-3	.	TRBV7-3	ASSPAGVRTDTQY
12	TRBJ2-5	.	TRBV11-3	ASRRRGSVETQY
13	TRBJ1-1	.	TRBV30	AWSTLTGGDTEAF
10	TRBJ1-5	.	TRBV21-1	ASGTGGQPQH
11	TRBJ1-1	.	TRBV9	ASSLGTNTEAF
10	TRBJ1-2	few	TRBV30	AWSGTAYGYT
14	TRBJ2-7	.	TRBV5-4	ASSLALGAQGYEQY
14	TRBJ2-3	few	TRBV9	ASSVGGQGFTDTQY
13	TRBJ1-2	few	TRBV4-1	ASSQRGTDREGYT
12	TRBJ1-2	.	TRBV6-5	ASRTPTGISGYT
14	TRBJ2-7	.	TRBV5-1	ASSVRSGTGSYEQY
12	TRBJ1-1	.	TRBV7-9	ASSPRQDSTEAF